This TCR beta chain originates from a study of T cell responses to AZD1222 COVID-19 vaccine. Notes on the study in general: Repertoire sampling happened only post peak T cell response. Per reports, nearly half of all spike-specific TCRs target regions that are unmutated in variants.

Per germline, CDR1 SGHNT and CDR2 YENEEA. The J segment lost 5 bases and the V segment lost 2 bases, leaving 7 bases of the junction unmatched. The CDR3 totals 16 residues. A word on this clone: Its antigen is undetermined.

Here immunoSEQ multiplex PCR was the method, and the copy in TCRdb shows in-frame clones only, minus some. The table includes 150,000 to 200,000 clones, 80% to 95% detected once. Sequences were derived from peripheral blood, sampled on day 0 of AZD1222 vaccination. The TCR sequence derives from an adult in good health. J is TRBJ2-1 and V is TRBV11-3; 9 bases map to TRBD2. The CDR3 reads CASSLSWRGGDNEQFF. Written as DNA, the CDR3 is TGTGCCAGCAGCTTATCATGGCGGGGGGGCGACAATGAGCAGTTCTTC.